Below are 12 T cell receptor beta chains sequenced from a single sample in a study of graft-versus-host responses after intestinal transplantation. The data were produced by immunoSEQ multiplex PCR, yet TCRdb's version contains in-frame clones alone and is incomplete. The data show 86,000 or so clones, approximately 90% seen once. For these TCRs, the target antigens are not known. The starting material was unstimulated CD8+ T cells sorted from spleen or lymph node cells, obtained before intestinal transplant. These receptors came from a human donor who received an intestinal transplant.

The chain uses TRBV7-9 and TRBJ1-2; tentative D call: TRBD1 (5 bases). Germline V gives CDR1 SEHNR, CDR2 FQNEAQ (reference sequence). This CDR3 contains 12 residues. Between the trimmed V and J ends, which lost 5 bases and 5 bases, there was a span of 9 bases. The DNA for the CDR3 is TGTGCCAGCAGCCGAGACAGTTATGGCTACACCTTC. Protein sequence: CASSRDSYGYTF. Using reference TRBV7-9 and TRBJ1-2 for the parts outside the CDR3, the full variable domain is DTGVSQNPRHKITKRGQNVTFRCDPISEHNRLYWYRQTLGQGPEFLTYFQNEAQLEKSRLLSDRFSAERPKGSFSTLEIQRTEQGDSAMYLCASSRDSYGYTFGSGTRLTVV.

The V call is TRBV7-6, the J call TRBJ2-3; no reliable D call. The V end was cut by 1 base, the J end by 2 bases, with 7 bases between. The CDR3 contains 14 residues. Germline CDR1 SGHVS, CDR2 FNYEAQ. CDR3 nucleotide sequence: TGTGCCAGCAGCTTAGGGGCCCTCACAGATACGCAGTATTTT. Translating gives CASSLGALTDTQYF.

The chain is built from TRBV11-2 and TRBJ2-7, with D unclear. Germline V gene lookup returns CDR1 SGHAT and CDR2 FQNNGV. The CDR3 loop spans 12 amino acids. Trimming cost V 0 bases and J 7 bases, with 7 bases left between them. The CDR3 nucleotides read TGTGCCAGCAGCTTAGATTTCGGGGAGCAGTACTTC. Translating it yields CASSLDFGEQYF.

J is TRBJ1-1 and V is TRBV6-1; maybe TRBD1 (6 bases). V was trimmed by 6 bases and J by 4 bases, leaving 15 bases between them. Germline V gene lookup returns CDR1 MNHNS and CDR2 SASEGT. The CDR3 spans 14 residues. CDR3 sequence: CASSPNRDGTEAFF. The CDR3 nucleotides are TGTGCCAGCAGCCCGAACAGGGATGGCACTGAAGCTTTCTTT.

This sequence joins TRBV9 and TRBJ2-3; D tentatively fits TRBD1 or TRBD2 (5 bases each). Germline lookup yields CDR1 SGDLS and CDR2 YYNGEE. V lost 0 bases and J lost 2, with 10 bases in between. This CDR3 has 15 amino acids. This CDR3 is CASSVAGSLTDTQYF. The CDR3, as DNA: TGTGCCAGCAGCGTAGCAGGGAGCCTCACAGATACGCAGTATTTT. Together with reference TRBV9 and TRBJ2-3, the CDR3 gives the full variable domain: DSGVTQTPKHLITATGQRVTLRCSPRSGDLSVYWYQQSLDQGLQFLIQYYNGEERAKGNILERFSAQQFPDLHSELNLSSLELGDSALYFCASSVAGSLTDTQYFGPGTRLTVL.

This sequence joins TRBV5-6 and TRBJ2-2; D is perhaps TRBD1 (6 bases). The V end lost 2 bases, the J end lost 3 bases, and 14 bases lay between the germline ends. Germline V lookup: CDR1 SGHDT, CDR2 YYEEEE. This CDR3 is 16 amino acids long. The CDR3 is CASSLTQGWYTGELFF. The CDR3 DNA is TGTGCCAGCAGCTTAACACAGGGTTGGTACACCGGGGAGCTGTTTTTT.

CDR3: CASSVAGGYEQYF. CDR3 DNA: TGTGCCAGCAGTGTGGCAGGGGGATACGAGCAGTACTTC. The chain joins TRBV27 to TRBJ2-7; 7 bases agree with TRBD1. The CDR3 runs to 13 residues. Germline assignment: CDR1 MNHEY and CDR2 SMNVEV (reference sequence). V dropped 5 bases and J dropped 4; count of bases not matched to a gene: 5.

This chain links TRBV15 with TRBJ2-7; a weak D match, TRBD1 (5 bases). Per germline, CDR1 LNHNV and CDR2 YYDKDF (reference sequence). Trimming took off 5 bases at V and 0 bases at J, with 14 bases between the two ends. The CDR3 covers 15 residues. The CDR3 DNA reads as TGTGCCACCAGCGATGGTCCAGGGAACTCCTACGAGCAGTACTTC. Amino acids: CATSDGPGNSYEQYF.

The sample holds one count of this clone. This sequence joins TRBV15 and TRBJ1-2, with D uncertain. CDR3 length: 11 amino acids. Trimming cost V 2 bases and J 5 bases, with 3 bases left between them. Germline V CDR1 and CDR2: LNHNV, YYDKDF (reference sequence). CDR3 DNA sequence: TGTGCCACCAGCAGAACATATGGCTACACCTTC. Residues: CATSRTYGYTF.

The chain combines TRBV11-2 with TRBJ2-1; a weak D match, TRBD1 (5 bases). Germline V lookup: CDR1 SGHAT, CDR2 FQNNGV. The CDR3 spans 12 residues. V was trimmed by 3 bases and J by 7 bases, leaving 7 bases between them. DNA of the CDR3: TGTGCCAGCAGCTTCTCAGGGAATGAGCAGTTCTTC. Translating it yields CASSFSGNEQFF. The complete variable domain, with remaining parts taken from reference TRBV11-2 and TRBJ2-1, reads EAGVAQSPRYKIIEKRQSVAFWCNPISGHATLYWYQQILGQGPKLLIQFQNNGVVDDSQLPKDRFSAERLKGVDSTLKIQPAKLEDSAVYLCASSFSGNEQFFGPGTRLTVL.

The CDR3 protein is CASSVVAGPPLDTQYF. The CDR3 nucleotides are TGTGCCAGCAGCGTAGTGGCGGGGCCCCCCCTAGATACGCAGTATTTT. This chain links TRBV9 with TRBJ2-3; D is perhaps TRBD2 (6 bases). CDR1 is SGDLS and CDR2 is YYNGEE in the germline V gene. The CDR3 runs 16 residues. V gave up 0 bases and J gave up 5 bases, with 16 bases separating them. Based on the CDR3 plus reference TRBV9 and TRBJ2-3, the full variable domain is DSGVTQTPKHLITATGQRVTLRCSPRSGDLSVYWYQQSLDQGLQFLIQYYNGEERAKGNILERFSAQQFPDLHSELNLSSLELGDSALYFCASSVVAGPPLDTQYFGPGTRLTVL.

The table lists this clone with a count of one. The chain employs TRBV5-6 and TRBJ1-5; perhaps TRBD1 as D (6 bases). Germline V gene data show CDR1 as SGHDT and CDR2 as YYEEEE. V lost 0 bases, J lost 5 bases, and 9 bases lay in between. The CDR3 totals 14 residues. The chain's CDR3 is CASSLVGADQPQHF. CDR3 sequence (DNA): TGTGCCAGCAGCTTGGTGGGGGCGGATCAGCCCCAGCATTTT.